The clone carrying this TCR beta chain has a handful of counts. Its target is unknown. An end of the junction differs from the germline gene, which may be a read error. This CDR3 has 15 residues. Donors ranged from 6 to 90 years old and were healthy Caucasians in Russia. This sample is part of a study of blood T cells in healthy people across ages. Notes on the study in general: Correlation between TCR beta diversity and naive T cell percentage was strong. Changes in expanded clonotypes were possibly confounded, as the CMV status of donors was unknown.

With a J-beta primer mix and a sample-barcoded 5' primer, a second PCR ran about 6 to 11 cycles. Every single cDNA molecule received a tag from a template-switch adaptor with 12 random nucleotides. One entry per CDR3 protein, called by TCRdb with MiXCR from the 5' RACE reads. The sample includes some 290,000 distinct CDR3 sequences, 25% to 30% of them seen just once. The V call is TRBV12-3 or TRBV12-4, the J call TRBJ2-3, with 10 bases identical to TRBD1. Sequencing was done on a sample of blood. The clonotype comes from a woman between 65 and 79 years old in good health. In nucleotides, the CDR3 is TGTGCCAGCAGTTTAGGGGGACAGGGGCCAGATACGCGGTATTTT. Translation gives CASSLGGQGPDTRYF.